What follows are 2 T cell receptor beta chains derived from one specimen sequenced in a study of blood T cell repertoires in COVID-19. Generated by immunoSEQ multiplex PCR, the TCRdb table keeps only in-frame clones and is missing some. The sample consists of tens of thousands of clones, 75% to 90% of them appearing once. The sample consisted of peripheral blood. Receptor source: a woman older than 75 with acute or convalescent COVID-19.

The chain employs TRBV27 and TRBJ1-5; TRBD1 might be the D (5 bases). V was trimmed by 8 bases and J by 4 bases, leaving 15 bases between them. The CDR3 is 14 amino acids. Germline-derived CDR1 and CDR2 are MNHEY and SMNVEV (reference sequence). The CDR3 region is CASGSRGGNQPQHF. For the CDR3, the DNA is TGTGCCAGCGGGTCCCGGGGGGGGAATCAGCCCCAGCATTTT.

The chain recombines TRBV6-5 with TRBJ2-5, with D possibly TRBD1 on 6 matching bases. V was shortened by 7 bases and J by 1 base, with 16 bases between the two germline ends. The CDR3 spans 15 residues. Germline V gene sequence: CDR1 MNHEY, CDR2 SVGAGI. This CDR3 is CASILLTGLQETQYF. CDR3 sequence (DNA): TGTGCCAGCATCCTATTGACAGGCCTCCAAGAGACCCAGTACTTC.